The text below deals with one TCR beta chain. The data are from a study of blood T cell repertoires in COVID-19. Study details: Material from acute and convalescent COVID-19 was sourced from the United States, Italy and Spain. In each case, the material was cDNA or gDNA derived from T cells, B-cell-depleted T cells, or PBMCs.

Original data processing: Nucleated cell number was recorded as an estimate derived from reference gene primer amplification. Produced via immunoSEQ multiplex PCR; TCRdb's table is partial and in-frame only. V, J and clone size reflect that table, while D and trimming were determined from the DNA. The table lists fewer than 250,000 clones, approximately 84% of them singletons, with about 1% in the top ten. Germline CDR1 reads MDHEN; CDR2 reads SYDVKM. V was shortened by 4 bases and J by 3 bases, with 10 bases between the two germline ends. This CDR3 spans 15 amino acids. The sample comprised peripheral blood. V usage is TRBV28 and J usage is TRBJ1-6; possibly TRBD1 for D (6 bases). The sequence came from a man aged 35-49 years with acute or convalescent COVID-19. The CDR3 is CASSSVRGYNSPLHF. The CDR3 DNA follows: TGTGCCAGCAGTTCGGTCAGGGGCTATAATTCACCCCTCCACTTT.